This TCR beta chain was captured by sequencing in a study of T-cell memory formation after mild COVID-19 (dated by TCRdb to about 2021). Looking at the study overall: Most TCR sequence clusters were specific to one of the two donors. T-cell clones expanding and contracting after mild COVID-19 in two donors were tracked by longitudinal TCRalpha and TCRbeta repertoire sequencing. The cohort comprised two young, previously healthy adult volunteers, one female and one male.

Results and caveats for the whole study, not just this receptor: Only a couple of mild cases were covered by the study, and larger cohorts that include severe cases with pre-infection samples were considered necessary. Some responding clones were found in pre-infection memory, which suggests that pre-existing cross-reactive memory T cells took part in the SARS-CoV-2 response. Contracting CD4+ clones appeared mostly in the CM and EM memory subsets, whereas CD8+ clones were enriched in EMRA. From day 15 to 85, contracting clones showed balanced CD4/CD8 phenotypes, whereas a second wave of clones that expanded from day 15 to 37 leaned towards CD4+. SARS-CoV-2 specificity was not confirmed for the second-wave clones peaking on day 37.

Ficoll-Paque density gradient centrifugation was the method used to isolate PBMCs. Per the germline V gene (reference sequence), LGHDT is the CDR1 and YNNKEL is the CDR2. Counted from cysteine to phenylalanine, this CDR3 has 13 amino acids. This entry keeps only the CDR3 DNA: 39 bases, framed from base 1. V loses 4 bases, J loses 1 base, and the germline ends lie 7 bases apart. Of note for this clonotype: It has no known antigen specificity. No quality values exist for individual bases; no much larger clone is one base distant.

The instrument given in TCRdb is Illumina NovaSeq 6000. TCRalpha and TCRbeta cDNA libraries were constructed by 5'RACE with constant-segment primers, with sample barcodes and unique molecular identifiers being introduced. Trizol reagent was used to extract RNA from every sample. The libraries were amplified in two PCR steps, and the second step added a second sample barcode and Illumina TruSeq adapters. Libraries were sequenced on an Illumina NovaSeq with 2 x 150 bp paired-end reads. Under the source paper's analysis protocol: The reads were demultiplexed and collapsed into UMI-guided consensus sequences using migec v1.2.7. Using mixcr v2.1.11, the UMI consensuses were aligned to TRA and TRB V and J templates and assembled into clonotypes. A clonotype was counted as expanded or contracted only when both edgeR and NoisET called the clonotype significant, with the noise models trained on biological replicates. For edgeR calls, the cutoffs were a false discovery rate-adjusted p below 0.01 and a log2 fold-change threshold of 1. PCA with hierarchical clustering of max-normalized trajectories of the 1000 most abundant clonotypes was used as exploratory dynamics analysis. The CD4 or CD8 phenotype of responding clones was assigned using the separately sequenced CD4+ and CD8+ repertoires. TCRdb trimmed public reads at Q25 via fastp, called clones via MiXCR and kept in-frame beta chains. Duplicate CDR3 protein sequences are folded into a single record with the most common DNA and genes. The V and J calls reflect TCRdb's pipeline rather than the authors' work. The sample data list around 300,000 distinct CDR3 sequences, and 10% to 15% of these were observed just once. About a fifth of the sample is taken by the ten largest.

This TCR derives from a young man who had mild COVID-19 (a few samples of this study predate the infection). The sample titles of this study are shuffled in the database, so cell type and time point are left out; the donor was told from shared clones. Recombination joined TRBV3-1 with TRBJ1-1, with no confident D gene call. The sequenced sample consisted of PBMCs or a T cell subset sorted from them (not recorded which). The CDR3 is CASSPKKNTEAFF. The nucleotide sequence reads TGTGCCAGCAGCCCTAAAAAGAACACTGAAGCTTTCTTT.